This T cell receptor beta chain was sequenced for a study of vaccination and CD4 T cells after COVID-19. The Oncomine TCR Beta short-read assay generated sequence data from the DNA of cultured CD4+ T cells. A single record per CDR3 protein comes from TCRdb applying MiXCR to the PCR reads. The data show some 15,000 distinct CDR3 sequences, with around a third seen just once and around a sixth held by the top ten. Details on this clonotype: Its antigen is unknown.

Described treatment: approximately nine-day PBMC culture with coronavirus spike peptide pools or control peptides (ViraFEST assay). Researchers reported culturing two million PBMCs per well with 9.5 to 10 IU/ml IL-2 and about 9.2 ug/ml peptide pools. This CDR3 has 16 residues. The chain employs TRBV21-1 and TRBJ2-3; the table's D call, TRBD2, has no DNA check behind it. TRBV21-1 is recorded as a pseudogene. Sequencing used cultured CD4+ T cells from blood. This clonotype originated in a human donor with COVID-19. The CDR3 sequence: CASSKDRGGAADTQYF. The CDR3 DNA reads TGTGCCAGCAGCAAAGATCGCGGGGGGGCTGCAGATACGCAGTATTTT.